One TCR beta chain is described in this entry. The CDR3 has 16 amino acids. CDR1 and CDR2 from the germline V gene are SEHNR and FQNEAQ (reference sequence). Trimming took 4 bases from V and 6 from J; bases not matched to a gene: 12. The library targeted TCRbeta and was prepared with unique molecular identifiers. MiXCR, applied by TCRdb to the PCR reads, yields one record per CDR3 protein. The profile shows about 460,000 distinct CDR3 sequences, around 12% of them singletons. The sample comes from a study of T-cell reconstitution after alpha-beta-depleted transplantation in children. The receptor's source is a human donor who donated a stem cell graft to a child with combined immunodeficiency. The input for sequencing was PBMCs from the stem cell graft donor, taken from the stem cell graft. The rearrangement uses TRBV7-9 and TRBJ2-1; 7 bases align to TRBD1. The CDR3 region has the DNA TGTGCCAGCAGCTCCCCGACAGGGTTAAGATTCAATGAGCAGTTCTTC. Amino acid sequence: CASSSPTGLRFNEQFF. Full variable domain (remainder filled in from reference TRBV7-9 and TRBJ2-1): DTGVSQNPRHKITKRGQNVTFRCDPISEHNRLYWYRQTLGQGPEFLTYFQNEAQLEKSRLLSDRFSAERPKGSFSTLEIQRTEQGDSAMYLCASSSPTGLRFNEQFFGPGTRLTVL.